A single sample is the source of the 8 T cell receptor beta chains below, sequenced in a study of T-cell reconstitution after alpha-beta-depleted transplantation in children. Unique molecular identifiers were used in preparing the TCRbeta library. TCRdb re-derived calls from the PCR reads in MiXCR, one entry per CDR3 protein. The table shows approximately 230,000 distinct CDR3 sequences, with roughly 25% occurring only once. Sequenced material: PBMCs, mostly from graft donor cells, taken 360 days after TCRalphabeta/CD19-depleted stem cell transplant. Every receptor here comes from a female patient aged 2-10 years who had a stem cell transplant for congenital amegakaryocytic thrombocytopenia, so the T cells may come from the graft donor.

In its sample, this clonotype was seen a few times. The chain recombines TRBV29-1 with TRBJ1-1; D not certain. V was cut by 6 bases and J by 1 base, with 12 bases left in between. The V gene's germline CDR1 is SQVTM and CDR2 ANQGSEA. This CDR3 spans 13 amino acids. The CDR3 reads CSVPSERNTEAFF. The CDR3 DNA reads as TGCAGCGTACCGTCGGAGAGGAACACTGAAGCTTTCTTT.

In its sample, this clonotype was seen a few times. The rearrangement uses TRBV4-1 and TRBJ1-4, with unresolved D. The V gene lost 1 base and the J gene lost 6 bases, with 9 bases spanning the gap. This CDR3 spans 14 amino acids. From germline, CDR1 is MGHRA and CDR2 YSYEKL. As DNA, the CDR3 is TGCGCCAGCAGCCAAGTTGGGAAAGATGAAAAACTGTTTTTT. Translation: CASSQVGKDEKLFF.

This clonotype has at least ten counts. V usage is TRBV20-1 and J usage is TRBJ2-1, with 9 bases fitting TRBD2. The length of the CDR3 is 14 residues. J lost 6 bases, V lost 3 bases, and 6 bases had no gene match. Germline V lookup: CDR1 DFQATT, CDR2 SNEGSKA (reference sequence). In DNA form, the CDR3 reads TGCAGTGCTAGTGCGCTAGCGGGACCCAATGAGCAGTTCTTC. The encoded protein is CSASALAGPNEQFF.

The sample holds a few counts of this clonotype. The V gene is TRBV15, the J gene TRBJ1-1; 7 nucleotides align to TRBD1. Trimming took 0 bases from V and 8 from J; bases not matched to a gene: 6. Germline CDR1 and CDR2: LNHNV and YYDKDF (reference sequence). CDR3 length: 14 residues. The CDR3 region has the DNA TGTGCCACCAGCAGAGAACGGGACAGCTCCGAAGCTTTCTTT. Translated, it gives CATSRERDSSEAFF.

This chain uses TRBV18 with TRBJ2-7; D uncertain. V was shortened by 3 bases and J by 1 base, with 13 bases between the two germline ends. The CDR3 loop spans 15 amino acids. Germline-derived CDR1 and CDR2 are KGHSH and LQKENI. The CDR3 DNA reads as TGTGCCAGCTCACCTATAGGGTCATTTTCCTACGAGCAGTACTTC. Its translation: CASSPIGSFSYEQYF.

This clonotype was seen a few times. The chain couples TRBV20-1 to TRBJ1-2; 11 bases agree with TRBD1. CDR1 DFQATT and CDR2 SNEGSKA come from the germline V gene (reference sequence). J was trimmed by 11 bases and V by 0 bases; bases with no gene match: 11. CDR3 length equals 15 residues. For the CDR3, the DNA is TGCAGTGCTAGAGATCGGACAGGGGGCGCGGTTGGGTACACCTTC. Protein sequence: CSARDRTGGAVGYTF.

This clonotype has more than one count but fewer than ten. CDR3 DNA: TGCGCCAGCAGCGGGGACGGACAGGTCGAGCAGTACTTC. As protein: CASSGDGQVEQYF. The chain recombines TRBV4-1 with TRBJ2-7, with TRBD1 identical over 7 bases. Per germline, CDR1 MGHRA and CDR2 YSYEKL. CDR3 size: 13 residues. Trimming took 5 bases from V and 6 from J; bases not matched to a gene: 7.

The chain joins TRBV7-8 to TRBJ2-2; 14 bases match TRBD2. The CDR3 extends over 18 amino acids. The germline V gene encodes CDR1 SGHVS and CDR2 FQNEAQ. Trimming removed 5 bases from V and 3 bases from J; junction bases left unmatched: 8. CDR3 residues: CASSPGTSGRSYTGELFF. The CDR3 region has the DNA TGTGCCAGCAGCCCAGGGACTAGCGGGAGATCGTACACCGGGGAGCTGTTTTTT.